These T cell receptor beta chains were read from a single sample in a study of blood T cell repertoires in COVID-19. This table comes from immunoSEQ multiplex PCR, and its TCRdb copy is limited to in-frame clones, with some not included. The sample has 55,000 to 70,000 clones; 60% to 80% are singletons. Input material: peripheral blood. The source of these receptors is a man aged 60 to 69 with acute or convalescent COVID-19. The CDR3 runs from the conserved cysteine through the conserved F or W. The D gene is left open where the match is weak. Some rows have no size entry. The others give once, few or many, or a class for an expanded clone.

. | TRBJ2-7 | TRBV2 | . | TGTGCCAGCAGGACTCAGGGGTTCTACGAGCAGTACTTC | CASRTQGFYEQYF
TRBD1 | TRBJ1-2 | TRBV7-2 | . | TGTGCCAGCAGCTCGACAGGGGGCGCGAGAGAATATGGCTACACCTTC | CASSSTGGAREYGYTF
. | TRBJ1-1 | TRBV7-6 | . | TGTGCCAGCAAAGGAGACACTGAAGCTTTCTTT | CASKGDTEAFF
. | TRBJ1-2 | TRBV7-2 | . | TGTGCCAGCAGCTTAGGAGGGTGGGACTATGGCTACACCTTC | CASSLGGWDYGYTF
. | TRBJ1-5 | TRBV6-5 | . | TGTGCCAGCAAGGGGGATCAGCCCCAGCATTTT | CASKGDQPQHF
TRBD1 | TRBJ1-2 | TRBV5-1 | . | TGCGCCAGCAGCTTGGCCCGACAGGGGACCGACTATGGCTACACCTTC | CASSLARQGTDYGYTF
TRBD1 | TRBJ1-5 | TRBV20-1 | . | TGCAGTGCTAGTATAGGGGGCGAACAGCCCCAGCATTTT | CSASIGGEQPQHF
. | TRBJ2-5 | TRBV10-3 | . | TGTGCCATCAGAGACGGACAGCTAACCGCCTCTCAAGAGACCCAGTACTTC | CAIRDGQLTASQETQYF
. | TRBJ1-5 | TRBV4-1 | . | TGCGCCAGCAGCCAAGATGACCGAGGATCGCCCCAGCATTTT | CASSQDDRGSPQHF
. | TRBJ2-5 | TRBV5-4 | . | TGTGCCAGCAGCTTGGTGGGGGGTGGAGAGACCCAGTACTTC | CASSLVGGGETQYF
. | TRBJ2-2 | TRBV7-3 | . | TGTGCCAGCAGCTTAGAGAGGGAGGCCGGGGAGCTGTTTTTT | CASSLEREAGELFF
. | TRBJ2-3 | TRBV24-1 | . | TGTGCCACCGGACAGCTAGATACGCAGTATTTT | CATGQLDTQYF
. | TRBJ2-1 | TRBV12-3/TRBV12-4 | . | TGTGCCAGCCGCTCAGACAATGAGCAGTTCTTC | CASRSDNEQFF
. | TRBJ2-7 | TRBV18 | few | TGTGCCACCAGTACAGGATCTTCTTACGAGCAGTACTTC | CATSTGSSYEQYF
TRBD2 | TRBJ2-3 | TRBV29-1 | . | TGCAGCGTTCGGGAGGGGACAGATACGCAGTATTTT | CSVREGTDTQYF
. | TRBJ2-3 | TRBV6-5 | . | TGTGCCAGCAATATTAGGGGGAGTCCAGATACGCAGTATTTT | CASNIRGSPDTQYF
. | TRBJ1-2 | TRBV28 | few | TGTGCCAGCACCTACAGTGGGGCAAGCTATGGCTACACCTTC | CASTYSGASYGYTF
TRBD1 | TRBJ2-7 | TRBV6-5 | . | TGTGCCAGCAGTTACGACAGGGGCGCTACCTACGAGCAGTACTTC | CASSYDRGATYEQYF
TRBD2 | TRBJ2-5 | TRBV6-6 | . | TGTGCCAGCAGTTACGCCCTAGCGGGCGGGGAGACCCAGTACTTC | CASSYALAGGETQYF
TRBD1 | TRBJ1-4 | TRBV6-1 | . | TGTGCCAGCAGTGAAAACAGGGGTTTAGGTGAAAAACTGTTTTTT | CASSENRGLGEKLFF
TRBD1 | TRBJ1-5 | TRBV2 | . | TGTGCCAGCAGCTACACAGGGGCGTGGGGTCAGCCCCAGCATTTT | CASSYTGAWGQPQHF
TRBD1 | TRBJ2-3 | TRBV7-3 | . | TGTGCCAGCAGCTTATTGGGACAGGGGGTTGCAGATACGCAGTATTTT | CASSLLGQGVADTQYF
. | TRBJ2-7 | TRBV11-2 | . | TGTGCCAGCAGCTTATTGGGGACTGGGGGGTCCTACGAGCAGTACTTC | CASSLLGTGGSYEQYF
. | TRBJ2-3 | TRBV7-2 | . | TGTGCCAGCAGCTCCCGACTAGTTGGGACAGATACGCAGTATTTT | CASSSRLVGTDTQYF
. | TRBJ1-1 | TRBV14 | once | TGTGCCAGCAGCCAAGTCTCCAGGACTGAAGCTTTCTTT | CASSQVSRTEAFF
. | TRBJ1-2 | TRBV10-3 | . | TGTGCCATCAGTGAGTTTCGGGATGGCTACACCTTC | CAISEFRDGYTF
. | TRBJ1-1 | TRBV18 | . | TGTGCCAGCTCACCACCGTCCAGGGAAGTGAGAGCTTTCTTT | CASSPPSREVRAFF
TRBD1 | TRBJ1-2 | TRBV9 | . | TGTGCCAGCAGCGTGAATCGACAGGGGGCAGGAGGCTACACCTTC | CASSVNRQGAGGYTF
. | TRBJ1-5 | TRBV19 | . | TGTGCCAGTAGTATGGACAGAAATCAGCCCCAGCATTTT | CASSMDRNQPQHF
. | TRBJ2-1 | TRBV7-3 | few | TGTGCCAGCAGCTCCTCGGCGGATCGCACCGAGCAGTTCTTC | CASSSSADRTEQFF
. | TRBJ1-2 | TRBV2 | . | TGTGCCAGCGGGCCTCTGAAGGACAGCTACACCTTC | CASGPLKDSYTF
TRBD2 | TRBJ2-1 | TRBV27 | . | TGTGCCAGCAGTCGTCCCGGGACTAGCGGGGGGGGGAATGAGCAGTTCTTC | CASSRPGTSGGGNEQFF
. | TRBJ1-1 | TRBV5-1 | . | TGCGCCAGCAGCCGGGGGGTAGACATGAACACTGAAGCTTTCTTT | CASSRGVDMNTEAFF
. | TRBJ1-2 | TRBV30 | . | TGTGCCTGGGGTTCCTTTCCGGGGGTCTATGGCTACACCTTC | CAWGSFPGVYGYTF
. | TRBJ2-7 | TRBV27 | . | TGTGCCAGCAGTTTCACTGGAGGCGAGCAGTACTTC | CASSFTGGEQYF
TRBD2 | TRBJ2-5 | TRBV24-1 | . | TGTGCCACCAGTGATCCATCTAGCGGGGGGGCAGAGACCCAGTACTTC | CATSDPSSGGAETQYF
TRBD1 | TRBJ1-2 | TRBV24-1 | . | TGTGCCACCAGTGATCCCGCCCTGGTTGACGACAGGGGTATAGGCTACACCTTC | CATSDPALVDDRGIGYTF
. | TRBJ1-6 | TRBV25-1 | . | TGTGCCAGCCCCCCCTTACAGGGAGGGACCTATAATTCACCCCTCCACTTT | CASPPLQGGTYNSPLHF
TRBD1 | TRBJ1-3 | TRBV5-6 | . | TGTGCCAGCAGCCCAGGGGGCTCTGGAAACACCATATATTTT | CASSPGGSGNTIYF
. | TRBJ1-5 | TRBV30 | . | TGTGCCTGGAGTTCCCAGGGTGTTCAGCCCCAGCATTTT | CAWSSQGVQPQHF
TRBD1 | TRBJ2-1 | TRBV7-8 | . | TGTGCCAGCAGCCCCGACAGGGGGCTTTACAATGAGCAGTTCTTC | CASSPDRGLYNEQFF
. | TRBJ1-1 | TRBV18 | . | TGTGCCAGCTCACCACCATCAGGGAACACTGAAGCTTTCTTT | CASSPPSGNTEAFF
. | TRBJ2-2 | TRBV5-5 | . | TGTGCCAGCAGCTTGGCCAACGGGGAGCTGTTTTTT | CASSLANGELFF
. | TRBJ1-5 | TRBV19 | once | TGTGCCAGTAGTACACGGGGAAATCAGCCCCAGCATTTT | CASSTRGNQPQHF
. | TRBJ2-3 | TRBV12-3/TRBV12-4 | . | TGTGCCAGCAGTTTCTATACAGATACGCAGTATTTT | CASSFYTDTQYF
. | TRBJ1-2 | TRBV30 | . | TGTGCCTGGAGTGGGGGGGGATACTATGGCTACACCTTC | CAWSGGGYYGYTF
. | TRBJ2-1 | TRBV7-9 | once | TGTGCCAGCAGCACCACCGCCCAAGGAGATGAGCAGTTCTTC | CASSTTAQGDEQFF
TRBD1 | TRBJ1-2 | TRBV28 | . | TGTGCCAGCAAGCGACAGGGGGCTAACTATGGCTACACCTTC | CASKRQGANYGYTF
TRBD1 | TRBJ2-7 | TRBV6-5 | once | TGTGCCAGCATGTGGACAGGGGGGGCCTACGAGCAGTACTTC | CASMWTGGAYEQYF
. | TRBJ1-5 | TRBV2 | once | TGTGCCAGCAGTCCCTACCGGGATTCCCCCAATCAGCCCCAGCATTTT | CASSPYRDSPNQPQHF
. | TRBJ1-3 | TRBV5-6 | . | TGTGCCAGCAGCTTAGGGGTTCAAGGAGGAAACACCATATATTTT | CASSLGVQGGNTIYF
. | TRBJ2-1 | TRBV18 | . | TGTGCCAGCTCACCATCCACAGGTGAGAATGAGCAGTTCTTC | CASSPSTGENEQFF
. | TRBJ1-2 | TRBV6-5 | . | TGTGCCAGCAGTTACGGGGCAGGGACTGGAAACTATGGCTACACCTTC | CASSYGAGTGNYGYTF
TRBD1 | TRBJ2-1 | TRBV5-6 | . | TGTGCCAGCAGCCCCGTGGGGGACAGGGTTGACAATGAGCAGTTCTTC | CASSPVGDRVDNEQFF
TRBD1 | TRBJ1-2 | TRBV27 | . | TGTGCCAGCAGTTTTCTTGGACAGGAAGCTAACTATGGCTACACCTTC | CASSFLGQEANYGYTF
. | TRBJ2-2 | TRBV18 | few | TGTGCCAGCTCACCACTAATAGCCACCGGGGAGCTGTTTTTT | CASSPLIATGELFF
TRBD1 | TRBJ1-2 | TRBV18 | few | TGTGCCAGCTCACCACCGAGAACAGGGGAAGTCTATGGCTACACCTTC | CASSPPRTGEVYGYTF
. | TRBJ2-3 | TRBV6-6 | . | TGTGCCAGCAGTTACTCGAAGGCCAGGAGCACAGATACGCAGTATTTT | CASSYSKARSTDTQYF
. | TRBJ1-1 | TRBV6-6 | once | TGTGCCAGCAGTTACAAGGCAGGGCAGTCCCCTGAAGCTTTCTTT | CASSYKAGQSPEAFF